These 21 T cell receptor beta chains originate from one sample sequenced in a study of OX40 agonist ivuxolimab in advanced cancers. The method was immunoSEQ multiplex PCR; TCRdb's version includes in-frame clones alone and lacks a portion of them. Of around 86,000 clones detected, approximately 90% appear once; the ten largest clones hold over 0.35%. The material was CD4+ or CD8+ T cells sorted from blood, obtained in a trial of the OX40 agonist ivuxolimab. The receptors derive from an adult with an advanced solid tumor such as melanoma, head and neck, liver or kidney cancer.

This rearrangement joins TRBV2 to TRBJ1-2; D uncertain. V was clipped by 3 bases and J by 2 bases, with 7 bases between them. This CDR3 is built from 13 residues. The V gene's germline CDR1 is SNHLY and CDR2 FYNNEI. DNA for the CDR3: TGTGCCAGCAGTGACGACGTGAACTATGGCTACACCTTC. The encoded protein is CASSDDVNYGYTF.

V gene TRBV11-2 combines with J gene TRBJ2-4; no reliable D call. Trimming pared 5 bases from V and 0 bases from J, leaving 17 bases between. The CDR3 has 17 residues. Germline V gene sequence: CDR1 SGHAT, CDR2 FQNNGV. CDR3 region: CASSKSWVIGAKNIQYF. In nucleotides, the CDR3 is TGTGCCAGCAGCAAATCCTGGGTAATCGGAGCCAAAAACATTCAGTACTTC.

This clone has at least ten counts. This chain connects TRBV7-7 to TRBJ2-2; D may be TRBD1 or TRBD2 (5 bases each). V lost 2 bases, J lost 4 bases, and 11 bases lay in between. The germline V gene encodes CDR1 SSHAT and CDR2 FNYEAQ (reference sequence). The CDR3 spans 15 residues. CDR3 in amino acids: CASSLRGTGTGELFF. The DNA of the CDR3 is TGTGCCAGCAGCTTAAGAGGGACGGGCACCGGGGAGCTGTTTTTT.

The chain joins TRBV5-4 to TRBJ2-3; 9 bases map to TRBD2. The CDR3 sequence is 12 residues long. Germline V gene data show CDR1 as SGHNT and CDR2 as YYREEE (reference sequence). The trim removed 4 bases at V and 7 bases at J, leaving 1 base unmatched. CDR3 sequence reads: CASSGTSNTQYF. The CDR3 DNA reads as TGTGCCAGCAGCGGGACTAGCAATACGCAGTATTTT.

This chain connects TRBV7-7 to TRBJ2-2; tentatively, D is TRBD1 or TRBD2 (5 bases each). Trimming removed 1 base at V and 3 bases at J, with 6 bases between. Germline V gives CDR1 SSHAT, CDR2 FNYEAQ (reference sequence). CDR3 length: 14 residues. CDR3 amino acids: CASSLVGDTGELFF. CDR3 nucleotide sequence: TGTGCCAGCAGCTTAGTGGGGGACACCGGGGAGCTGTTTTTT.

The CDR3 bases are TGTGCCAGTAGTATCAGGTGGCGGAGGCCTGTCCAAGAGACCCAGTACTTC. This sequence encodes CASSIRWRRPVQETQYF. J is TRBJ2-5 and V is TRBV19, with a possible D match to TRBD2 (5 bases). Germline CDR1 is LNHDA and CDR2 is SQIVND (reference sequence). This CDR3 region has 17 residues. V gave up 3 bases and J gave up 1 base, with 18 bases separating them.

This rearrangement joins TRBV9 to TRBJ1-1, with 9 positions matching TRBD1. J lost 5 bases, V lost 4 bases, and 9 bases had no gene match. From germline, CDR1 is SGDLS and CDR2 YYNGEE. The CDR3 length is 15 residues. The CDR3 spells CASSPNDRGMTEAFF. The CDR3 coding sequence is TGTGCCAGCAGCCCAAACGACAGGGGGATGACTGAAGCTTTCTTT.

The chain links TRBV9 to TRBJ2-2; D is unresolved. CDR1 is SGDLS, CDR2 YYNGEE, per germline. Between the trimmed V and J ends, which lost 0 bases and 0 bases, there was a span of 3 bases. The CDR3 is 14 residues long. For the CDR3, the DNA is TGTGCCAGCAGCGTAGTTCCGAACACCGGGGAGCTGTTTTTT. This sequence encodes CASSVVPNTGELFF.

The chain uses TRBV18 and TRBJ2-2; TRBD1 might be the D (5 bases). This CDR3 is built from 14 residues. The germline gives CDR1 KGHSH, CDR2 LQKENI. Trimming cost V 5 bases and J 0 bases, with 7 bases left between them. CDR3 amino acids: CASSSQANTGELFF. The DNA for the CDR3 is TGTGCCAGCTCATCACAGGCGAACACCGGGGAGCTGTTTTTT.

This chain joins TRBV30 and TRBJ1-2; D is unclear. The CDR3 sequence is 14 residues long. Trimming left V 0 bases short and J 1 base short, with 9 bases between. In germline, CDR1 is GTSNPN, CDR2 SVGIG (reference sequence). For the CDR3, the DNA is TGTGCCTGGAGTGTACTCAGCAGTAACTATGGCTACACCTTC. It translates to CAWSVLSSNYGYTF.

This clone has just one count. The gene calls are TRBV11-2 and TRBJ1-2; 8 bases align to TRBD1. This CDR3 region has 16 residues. J gave up 4 bases and V 5 bases, and 12 bases lay outside the gene matches. Germline loops: CDR1 SGHAT, CDR2 FQNNGV. In DNA form, the CDR3 reads TGTGCCAGCAGCCACTCCGGGACAGGCGTTGCCTATGGCTACACCTTC. Translation: CASSHSGTGVAYGYTF.

The chain joins TRBV19 to TRBJ1-3; D unclear. Germline-derived CDR1 and CDR2 are LNHDA and SQIVND (reference sequence). This CDR3 has 14 residues. V was pared by 7 bases and J by 0 bases, with 10 bases between. CDR3 nucleotides: TGTGCCAGTATTTCGCTCCACTCTGGAAACACCATATATTTT. Protein product: CASISLHSGNTIYF.

The rearrangement links TRBV5-1 to TRBJ1-2; no firm D call. Germline values: CDR1 SGHRS, CDR2 YFSETQ. CDR3 length: 16 residues. V was trimmed by 0 bases and J by 0 bases, leaving 12 bases between them. CDR3 sequence (DNA): TGCGCCAGCAGCTTGGCCTCGGGCGGTACTAACTATGGCTACACCTTC. Its protein product is CASSLASGGTNYGYTF.

This rearrangement joins TRBV5-1 to TRBJ2-1; TRBD2 aligns across 13 bases. V gave up 2 bases and J gave up 7 bases; unmatched junction bases: 6. The CDR3 runs 16 residues. Germline CDR1 reads SGHRS; CDR2 reads YFSETQ. The CDR3 sequence: CASSFRGLAGVNEQFF. CDR3 DNA: TGCGCCAGCAGCTTCCGTGGACTAGCGGGAGTGAATGAGCAGTTCTTC.

The genes are TRBV30 and TRBJ1-1; TRBD1 agrees at 9 bases. The CDR3 totals 11 residues. Losses at the gene ends were 0 bases for V and 10 bases for J; bases not matched to a gene: 0. Germline-derived CDR1 and CDR2 are GTSNPN and SVGIG (reference sequence). CDR3 bases: TGTGCCTGGAGTGTACAGGGGGCAGCTTTCTTT. Translating it yields CAWSVQGAAFF.

The V call is TRBV5-1, the J call TRBJ2-5; TRBD2 aligns across 8 bases. The CDR3 extends over 16 amino acids. Germline values: CDR1 SGHRS, CDR2 YFSETQ. Trimming took 4 bases from V and 1 from J; bases not matched to a gene: 9. The CDR3 coding sequence is TGCGCCAGCAGCCATACCCAAACTAGCGGCCAAGAGACCCAGTACTTC. Protein: CASSHTQTSGQETQYF.

The chain has TRBV30 and TRBJ2-2; tentatively, D is TRBD2 (6 bases). CDR3 size: 14 residues. Germline loops: CDR1 GTSNPN, CDR2 SVGIG (reference sequence). Trimming shortened V by 5 bases and J by 0 bases, and 10 bases separated the two germline ends. The CDR3 region has the DNA TGTGCCTGGGCCGGGACTTCGAACACCGGGGAGCTGTTTTTT. Residues: CAWAGTSNTGELFF. Complete variable domain (other parts from reference TRBV30 and TRBJ2-2): SQTIHQWPATLVQPVGSPLSLECTVEGTSNPNLYWYRQAAGRGLQLLFYSVGIGQISSEVPQNLSASRPQDRQFILSSKKLLLSDSGFYLCAWAGTSNTGELFFGEGSRLTVL.

The chain carries TRBV11-3 and TRBJ1-1; D ambiguous. With 2 bases removed from V and 0 bases from J, the gap between germline ends came to 7 bases. Germline V CDR1 and CDR2: SGHNT, YENEEA. This CDR3 region has 14 residues. DNA of the CDR3: TGTGCCAGCAGCTTAAACAGCCTGAACACTGAAGCTTTCTTT. It specifies CASSLNSLNTEAFF.

The V gene is TRBV5-3, the J gene TRBJ1-3; 7 nucleotides align to TRBD1. TRBV5-3 counts as an open reading frame of uncertain function. This CDR3 region has 14 residues. The trim removed 2 bases at V and 3 bases at J, leaving 2 bases unmatched. CDR3 in amino acids: CARSFRGLGNTIYF. The CDR3 region has the DNA TGTGCCAGAAGCTTTAGGGGGCTTGGAAACACCATATATTTT.

V is TRBV7-2 and J is TRBJ1-5, with TRBD1 matching 8 bases. CDR3 size: 14 residues. Per germline, CDR1 SGHTA and CDR2 FQGNSA. The junction had 9 bases not matched to a gene; V was cut back by 7 bases and J by 7 bases. Here the CDR3 reads CASTSGTGGQPQHF. CDR3 sequence (DNA): TGTGCCAGCACCTCCGGGACAGGTGGGCAGCCCCAGCATTTT. Full variable domain (remainder filled in from reference TRBV7-2 and TRBJ1-5): GAGVSQSPSNKVTEKGKDVELRCDPISGHTALYWYRQSLGQGLEFLIYFQGNSAPDKSGLPSDRFSAERTGGSVSTLTIQRTQQEDSAVYLCASTSGTGGQPQHFGDGTRLSIL.

The CDR3 bases are TGTGCCTGGAGTCGCGGAGCGGAGTCTGGAAACACCATATATTTT. This gives the protein CAWSRGAESGNTIYF. V and J are TRBV30 and TRBJ1-3; D ambiguous. Trimming took off 2 bases at V and 1 base at J, with 12 bases between the two ends. The CDR3 loop spans 15 amino acids. Per germline, CDR1 GTSNPN and CDR2 SVGIG (reference sequence).